This T cell receptor beta chain came from a study of cytomegalovirus exposure and HLA in healthy donors. TCRdb's table, derived via immunoSEQ multiplex PCR, lists solely in-frame clones and lacks some. The table records about 180,000 clones, 85% of them present only once. Whole-study results and caveats: Most TCR sequences were rare, but some public TCRs occurred in many donors. A few CMV-associated chains proved CMV antigen-specific in vitro.

This CDR3 is built from 19 residues. The germline CDR1 and CDR2 sequences are MNHEY and SMNVEV (reference sequence). With 4 bases clipped from V and 5 bases from J, the junction kept 13 bases outside the gene matches. In the case of this clone: As yet, its antigen is unknown.

This sequence was found in a man between 18 and 29 years old in good health and CMV-seropositive. This chain joins TRBV27 and TRBJ2-3, with 15 nucleotides matching TRBD2. The sequenced sample was PBMCs. CDR3: CASSSHSPPGLAGGDTQYF. The CDR3 region has the DNA TGTGCCAGCAGTTCCCACTCTCCTCCGGGACTAGCGGGAGGAGATACGCAGTATTTT.